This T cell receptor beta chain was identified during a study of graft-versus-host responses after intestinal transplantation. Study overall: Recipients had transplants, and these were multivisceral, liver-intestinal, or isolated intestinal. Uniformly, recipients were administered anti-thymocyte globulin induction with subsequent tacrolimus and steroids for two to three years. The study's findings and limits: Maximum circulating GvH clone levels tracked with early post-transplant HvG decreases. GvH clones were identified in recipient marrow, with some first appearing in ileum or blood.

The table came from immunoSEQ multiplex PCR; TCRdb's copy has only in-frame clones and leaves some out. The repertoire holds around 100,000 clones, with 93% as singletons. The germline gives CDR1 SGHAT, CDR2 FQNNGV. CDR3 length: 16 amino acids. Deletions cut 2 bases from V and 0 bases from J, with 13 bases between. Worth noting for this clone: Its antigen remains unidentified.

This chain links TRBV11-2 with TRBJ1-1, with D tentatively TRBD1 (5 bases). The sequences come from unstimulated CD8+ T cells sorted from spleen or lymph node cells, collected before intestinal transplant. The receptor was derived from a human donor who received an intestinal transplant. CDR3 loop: CASSLFQGNMNTEAFF. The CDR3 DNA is TGTGCCAGCAGCTTATTCCAGGGTAATATGAACACTGAAGCTTTCTTT.